Each of the 28 T cell receptor beta chains below was sequenced from the same sample in a study of PD-1 blockade in mismatch repair-deficient tumors. The method was immunoSEQ multiplex PCR; TCRdb's version includes in-frame clones alone and lacks a portion of them. This sample has some 100,000 clones; 82% occur once, and the top ten carry approximately 6.7%. The sequences come from peripheral blood, collected approximately 8 months after starting pembrolizumab. Receptors were obtained from an adult with mismatch repair-deficient cancer.

The chain couples TRBV2 to TRBJ1-2, with TRBD1 matching over 7 bases. The CDR3 sequence is 13 residues long. Trimming took 6 bases from V and 2 from J; bases not matched to a gene: 3. The germline V gene encodes CDR1 SNHLY and CDR2 FYNNEI. As DNA, the CDR3 is TGTGCCAGCAGGACAGGGTTAAACTATGGCTACACCTTC. Protein product: CASRTGLNYGYTF.

The chain is built from TRBV7-3 and TRBJ2-6, with unresolved D. Trimming removed 2 bases from V and 0 bases from J, with 11 bases in between. Germline CDR1 and CDR2: SGHTA and FQGTGA. The CDR3 is 17 residues long. Here the CDR3 reads CASSLSALNSGANVLTF. In DNA form, the CDR3 reads TGTGCCAGCAGCTTATCGGCGTTGAACTCTGGGGCCAACGTCCTGACTTTC.

This CDR3 reads CASSPGPGNEKLFF. In nucleotides, the CDR3 is TGTGCCAGCAGCCCGGGCCCAGGGAATGAAAAACTGTTTTTT. This sequence joins TRBV9 and TRBJ1-4, with D tentatively TRBD1 (5 bases). The V gene's germline CDR1 is SGDLS and CDR2 YYNGEE. The length of the CDR3 is 14 residues. V dropped 4 bases and J dropped 5 bases, with 12 bases sitting between them.

This clone appeared a single time. This chain connects TRBV27 to TRBJ2-3, with TRBD2 matching 11 bases. This CDR3 has 18 residues. V lost 5 bases, J lost 4 bases, and 14 bases stayed unmatched. Germline CDR1 and CDR2: MNHEY and SMNVEV (reference sequence). The CDR3 DNA reads as TGTGCCAGCAGTCCCCAAGGACTCACTAGCGGGAGTTCAGATACGCAGTATTTT. This codes for CASSPQGLTSGSSDTQYF.

The chain's CDR3 is CASSLNRDRALKFSYEQYF. As DNA, the CDR3 is TGTGCCAGCAGCTTAAACCGGGACAGGGCATTAAAATTCTCCTACGAGCAGTACTTC. This chain connects TRBV11-3 to TRBJ2-7, with 9 bases matching TRBD1. The CDR3 loop spans 19 amino acids. The J segment lost 0 bases and the V segment lost 2 bases, leaving 14 bases of the junction unmatched. The germline CDR1 and CDR2 sequences are SGHNT and YENEEA. The entire variable domain, with the rest obtained from reference TRBV11-3 and TRBJ2-7, is as follows: EAGVVQSPRYKIIEKKQPVAFWCNPISGHNTLYWYLQNLGQGPELLIRYENEEAVDDSQLPKDRFSAERLKGVDSTLKIQPAELGDSAVYLCASSLNRDRALKFSYEQYFGPGTRLTVT.

V usage is TRBV5-1 and J usage is TRBJ2-1, with D possibly being TRBD2 (6 bases). Between the trimmed V and J ends, which lost 4 bases and 5 bases, there was a span of 25 bases. CDR3 length equals 18 residues. Germline lookup yields CDR1 SGHRS and CDR2 YFSETQ. CDR3 nucleotide sequence: TGCGCCAGCAGCCTAGCCCAACCCTGGGAGGCCGCAGACAATGAGCAGTTCTTC. This codes for CASSLAQPWEAADNEQFF.

This chain uses TRBV27 with TRBJ2-5, with 11 bases identical to TRBD1. The last part of the DNA fits TRBJ2-7 better; the J call may be wrong. The CDR3 sequence is 13 residues long. Germline values: CDR1 MNHEY, CDR2 SMNVEV (reference sequence). DNA for the CDR3: TGTGCCAGCAGAGGACAGGGGGCCTCCGAGCAGTACTTC. This codes for CASRGQGASEQYF.

This chain connects TRBV18 to TRBJ2-5; possible D gene TRBD1, 5 bases. The CDR3 has 16 residues. Germline CDR1 and CDR2: KGHSH and LQKENI. V gave up 3 bases and J gave up 5 bases, with 19 bases separating them. The CDR3 nucleotides are TGTGCCAGCTCACCCCGCGCGGTAGGGGTCTTTGAGACCCAGTACTTC. This sequence encodes CASSPRAVGVFETQYF. The whole variable domain, remainder taken from reference TRBV18 and TRBJ2-5, is NAGVMQNPRHLVRRRGQEARLRCSPMKGHSHVYWYRQLPEEGLKFMVYLQKENIIDESGMPKERFSAEFPKEGPSILRIQQVVRGDSAAYFCASSPRAVGVFETQYFGPGTRLLVL.

This rearrangement joins TRBV14 to TRBJ1-1, with 7 bases identical to TRBD1. From germline, CDR1 is SGHDN and CDR2 FVKESK. Unmatched junction bases numbered 10, after V lost 5 bases and J lost 4 bases. CDR3 size: 15 residues. The CDR3 coding sequence is TGTGCCAGCAGCAAAAGACAGGGTGAGGGCACTGAAGCTTTCTTT. Protein product: CASSKRQGEGTEAFF.

This clone is deemed medium-sized. The genes are TRBV6-1 and TRBJ2-7, with D perhaps matching TRBD1 (6 bases). The CDR3 has 15 amino acids. V dropped 7 bases and J dropped 0 bases, with 16 bases sitting between them. CDR1 and CDR2 from the germline V gene are MNHNS and SASEGT. The CDR3, as DNA: TGTGCCAGCAAGGAAGTGACAGGTAGCTCCTACGAGCAGTACTTC. The encoded protein is CASKEVTGSSYEQYF.

The V and J genes are TRBV5-1 and TRBJ1-1, with D possibly TRBD1 on 5 matching bases. The germline gives CDR1 SGHRS, CDR2 YFSETQ. This CDR3 spans 14 amino acids. Trimming took 7 bases from V and 3 from J, leaving 16 bases between them. The CDR3 nucleotides are TGCGCCAGCGGGGAAAGGGGCGCCGACACTGAAGCTTTCTTT. This sequence encodes CASGERGADTEAFF.

The chain recombines TRBV7-9 with TRBJ2-7; 11 bases align to TRBD2. The CDR3 has 15 residues. Germline values: CDR1 SEHNR, CDR2 FQNEAQ (reference sequence). V lost 1 base, J lost 4 bases, and 3 bases stayed unmatched. CDR3 in DNA: TGTGCCAGCAGCTTAGAGGCTAGCGGGAGGTACGAGCAGTACTTC. Translating gives CASSLEASGRYEQYF. Filled out from reference TRBV7-9 and TRBJ2-7, the complete variable domain reads DTGVSQNPRHKITKRGQNVTFRCDPISEHNRLYWYRQTLGQGPEFLTYFQNEAQLEKSRLLSDRFSAERPKGSFSTLEIQRTEQGDSAMYLCASSLEASGRYEQYFGPGTRLTVT.

This clone was observed a single time. The V gene is TRBV7-9, the J gene TRBJ2-3; 7 bases are shared with TRBD2. The V and J ends lost 3 bases and 2 bases, in that order; junction bases with no gene match: 2. The CDR3 loop spans 14 amino acids. CDR1 SEHNR and CDR2 FQNEAQ come from the germline V gene (reference sequence). The CDR3 sequence is CASSLRLATDTQYF. The CDR3 DNA sequence: TGTGCCAGCAGCTTGCGACTAGCCACAGATACGCAGTATTTT.

This chain uses TRBV19 with TRBJ2-7, with TRBD1 matching over 9 bases. V dropped 4 bases and J dropped 2; count of bases not matched to a gene: 6. CDR1 and CDR2 from the germline V gene are LNHDA and SQIVND (reference sequence). CDR3 length: 15 amino acids. The CDR3 loop is CASSTTGQGTYEQYF. In nucleotides, the CDR3 is TGTGCCAGTAGTACAACGGGACAGGGCACCTACGAGCAGTACTTC. The whole variable domain, remainder taken from reference TRBV19 and TRBJ2-7, is DGGITQSPKYLFRKEGQNVTLSCEQNLNHDAMYWYRQDPGQGLRLIYYSQIVNDFQKGDIAEGYSVSREKKESFPLTVTSAQKNPTAFYLCASSTTGQGTYEQYFGPGTRLTVT.

V usage is TRBV19 and J usage is TRBJ1-2; 9 bases are a match to TRBD1. Losses at the gene ends were 3 bases for V and 4 bases for J; bases not matched to a gene: 6. The CDR3 contains 15 residues. CDR1 and CDR2 (germline): LNHDA, SQIVND (reference sequence). CDR3 sequence: CASSIDRGFGYGYTF. CDR3 sequence (DNA): TGTGCCAGTAGTATCGACAGGGGGTTTGGCTATGGCTACACCTTC.

This clone was counted a single time. The chain carries TRBV14 and TRBJ1-4; no definite D call. The CDR3 has 15 amino acids. Trimming stripped 6 bases from V and 4 bases from J, with 15 bases between. Germline V gives CDR1 SGHDN, CDR2 FVKESK. DNA of the CDR3: TGTGCCAGCAGTCCCTCTCACGGTGATAATGAAAAACTGTTTTTT. Protein sequence: CASSPSHGDNEKLFF.

The genes are TRBV28 and TRBJ2-7; D might be TRBD1 or TRBD2, each matching 6 bases. V lost 9 bases and J 1 base, leaving 16 bases between the germline ends. The CDR3 loop spans 14 amino acids. Germline V CDR1 and CDR2: MDHEN, SYDVKM. The CDR3 region has the DNA TGTGCCAGTTGGGGGGCGGACAGTTCCTACGAGCAGTACTTC. This gives the protein CASWGADSSYEQYF.

The chain uses TRBV9 and TRBJ1-1, with TRBD1 matching over 7 bases. The trim removed 0 bases at V and 5 bases at J, leaving 4 bases unmatched. Germline CDR1 and CDR2: SGDLS and YYNGEE. The CDR3 runs 14 residues. The CDR3 here is CASSVVGGETEAFF. The CDR3 DNA reads as TGTGCCAGCAGCGTAGTAGGGGGCGAAACTGAAGCTTTCTTT.

The chain recombines TRBV6-1 with TRBJ1-5; D ambiguous. Trimming stripped 2 bases from V and 0 bases from J, with 11 bases between. CDR1 is MNHNS and CDR2 is SASEGT in the germline V gene. The CDR3 runs 16 residues. The CDR3 sequence is CASSEIDGYSNQPQHF. In DNA, the CDR3 is TGTGCCAGCAGTGAAATAGATGGATATAGCAATCAGCCCCAGCATTTT.

The gene calls are TRBV20-1 and TRBJ1-5; D gene unclear. V was shortened by 4 bases and J by 7 bases, with 8 bases between the two germline ends. This CDR3 is built from 11 residues. Germline assignment: CDR1 DFQATT and CDR2 SNEGSKA (reference sequence). The CDR3 bases are TGCAGTGCTAAGGGAGAACAGCCCCAGCATTTT. It yields the protein CSAKGEQPQHF.

This chain links TRBV6-1 with TRBJ2-2; D may be TRBD1 (5 bases). CDR3 size: 14 residues. Germline CDR1 reads MNHNS; CDR2 reads SASEGT. V shed 5 bases and J shed 6 bases, with 13 bases lying between them. CDR3 sequence reads: CASSPSQGAGELFF. In nucleotides, the CDR3 is TGTGCCAGCAGTCCGTCTCAGGGCGCCGGGGAGCTGTTTTTT.

Here the CDR3 reads CASSPHYNEQFF. DNA for the CDR3: TGCGCCAGCAGCCCGCACTACAATGAGCAGTTCTTC. The rearrangement joins TRBV5-1 to TRBJ2-1, with D uncertain. This CDR3 is built from 12 residues. The V end lost 4 bases, the J end lost 3 bases, and 5 bases lay between the germline ends. The germline CDR1 and CDR2 sequences are SGHRS and YFSETQ.

The chain links TRBV4-3 to TRBJ2-4, with TRBD2 matching over 8 bases. With 0 bases clipped from V and 3 bases from J, the junction kept 10 bases outside the gene matches. CDR3 length equals 18 residues. Germline V gene lookup returns CDR1 LGHNA and CDR2 YSLEER. CDR3 coding DNA: TGCGCCAGCAGCCAAGATATTGTCGGGGGGGGCTACAAAAACATTCAGTACTTC. As protein: CASSQDIVGGGYKNIQYF.

V is TRBV7-9 and J is TRBJ1-2, with D unclear. V gave up 6 bases and J gave up 4 bases, with 15 bases separating them. Germline lookup yields CDR1 SEHNR and CDR2 FQNEAQ (reference sequence). The CDR3 spans 14 residues. CDR3 region: CASSPGPTPYGYTF. The CDR3 nucleotides are TGTGCCAGCAGTCCTGGACCGACGCCCTATGGCTACACCTTC.

The gene calls are TRBV9 and TRBJ2-7; 8 nucleotides align to TRBD2. The CDR3 consists of 17 residues. Germline CDR1 SGDLS, CDR2 YYNGEE. V shed 0 bases, J shed 4 bases, and the junction held 12 bases outside the gene matches. CDR3 loop: CASSVEDPQRELYEQYF. In DNA form, the CDR3 reads TGTGCCAGCAGCGTAGAAGATCCCCAGCGGGAGTTGTACGAGCAGTACTTC.

The chain couples TRBV27 to TRBJ2-1, with unresolved D. The CDR3 contains 14 residues. Per germline, CDR1 MNHEY and CDR2 SMNVEV (reference sequence). V dropped 3 bases and J dropped 4 bases, with 10 bases sitting between them. CDR3 in DNA: TGTGCCAGCAGTTTCGACATCCTTTACAATGAGCAGTTCTTC. It is translated as CASSFDILYNEQFF.

CDR3 loop: CASSGGRGPSGANVLTF. In DNA, the CDR3 is TGTGCCAGCTCAGGGGGCAGGGGGCCCTCTGGGGCCAACGTCCTGACTTTC. The chain carries TRBV18 and TRBJ2-6; 8 nucleotides align to TRBD1. There are 17 residues in the CDR3. CDR1 and CDR2 from the germline V gene are KGHSH and LQKENI. Germline trimming cut 5 bases from V and 0 bases from J; bases unmatched to any gene: 6. The entire variable domain, with the rest obtained from reference TRBV18 and TRBJ2-6, is as follows: NAGVMQNPRHLVRRRGQEARLRCSPMKGHSHVYWYRQLPEEGLKFMVYLQKENIIDESGMPKERFSAEFPKEGPSILRIQQVVRGDSAAYFCASSGGRGPSGANVLTFGAGSRLTVL.

The sample holds one count of this clone. V gene TRBV10-3 combines with J gene TRBJ1-5, with D perhaps TRBD1 (5 bases). The CDR3 is 17 amino acids. V was shortened by 0 bases and J by 0 bases, with 12 bases between the two germline ends. Germline CDR1 reads ENHRY; CDR2 reads SYGVKD. CDR3 region: CAISESDRTSSNQPQHF. In DNA, the CDR3 is TGTGCCATCAGTGAGTCTGACAGAACATCTAGCAATCAGCCCCAGCATTTT.